This T cell receptor beta chain is drawn from a study of blood T cells in healthy people across ages. Broader study findings: There were more naive CD4+ cells and higher diversity in long-lived donors than in aged donors. Unsorted PBMC input precluded a conclusive naive versus antigen-experienced comparison.

Using a J-beta primer mix together with a sample-barcoded 5' primer, a second PCR was run for about 6 to 11 cycles. TCRdb recomputed calls from the 5' RACE reads with MiXCR, one row per CDR3 protein. The data contain fewer than 900,000 distinct CDR3 sequences, under 40% of them singletons. To note about this clonotype: The target antigen is unknown. A much more abundant neighbour one base away suggests this may be a read error.

The source material was blood. This TCR was sampled from a man younger than 30 in good health.

CDR3 DNA: TGTGCCAGCAGTTCCCCTGTCGGGGGCCTCTACAATGAGCAGTTCTTC. As protein: CASSSPVGGLYNEQFF. J is TRBJ2-1 and V is TRBV12-3 or TRBV12-4, with D possibly called TRBD1 or TRBD2 (6 bases each). With 4 bases removed from V and 3 bases from J, the gap between germline ends came to 16 bases. The CDR3 is 16 amino acids.